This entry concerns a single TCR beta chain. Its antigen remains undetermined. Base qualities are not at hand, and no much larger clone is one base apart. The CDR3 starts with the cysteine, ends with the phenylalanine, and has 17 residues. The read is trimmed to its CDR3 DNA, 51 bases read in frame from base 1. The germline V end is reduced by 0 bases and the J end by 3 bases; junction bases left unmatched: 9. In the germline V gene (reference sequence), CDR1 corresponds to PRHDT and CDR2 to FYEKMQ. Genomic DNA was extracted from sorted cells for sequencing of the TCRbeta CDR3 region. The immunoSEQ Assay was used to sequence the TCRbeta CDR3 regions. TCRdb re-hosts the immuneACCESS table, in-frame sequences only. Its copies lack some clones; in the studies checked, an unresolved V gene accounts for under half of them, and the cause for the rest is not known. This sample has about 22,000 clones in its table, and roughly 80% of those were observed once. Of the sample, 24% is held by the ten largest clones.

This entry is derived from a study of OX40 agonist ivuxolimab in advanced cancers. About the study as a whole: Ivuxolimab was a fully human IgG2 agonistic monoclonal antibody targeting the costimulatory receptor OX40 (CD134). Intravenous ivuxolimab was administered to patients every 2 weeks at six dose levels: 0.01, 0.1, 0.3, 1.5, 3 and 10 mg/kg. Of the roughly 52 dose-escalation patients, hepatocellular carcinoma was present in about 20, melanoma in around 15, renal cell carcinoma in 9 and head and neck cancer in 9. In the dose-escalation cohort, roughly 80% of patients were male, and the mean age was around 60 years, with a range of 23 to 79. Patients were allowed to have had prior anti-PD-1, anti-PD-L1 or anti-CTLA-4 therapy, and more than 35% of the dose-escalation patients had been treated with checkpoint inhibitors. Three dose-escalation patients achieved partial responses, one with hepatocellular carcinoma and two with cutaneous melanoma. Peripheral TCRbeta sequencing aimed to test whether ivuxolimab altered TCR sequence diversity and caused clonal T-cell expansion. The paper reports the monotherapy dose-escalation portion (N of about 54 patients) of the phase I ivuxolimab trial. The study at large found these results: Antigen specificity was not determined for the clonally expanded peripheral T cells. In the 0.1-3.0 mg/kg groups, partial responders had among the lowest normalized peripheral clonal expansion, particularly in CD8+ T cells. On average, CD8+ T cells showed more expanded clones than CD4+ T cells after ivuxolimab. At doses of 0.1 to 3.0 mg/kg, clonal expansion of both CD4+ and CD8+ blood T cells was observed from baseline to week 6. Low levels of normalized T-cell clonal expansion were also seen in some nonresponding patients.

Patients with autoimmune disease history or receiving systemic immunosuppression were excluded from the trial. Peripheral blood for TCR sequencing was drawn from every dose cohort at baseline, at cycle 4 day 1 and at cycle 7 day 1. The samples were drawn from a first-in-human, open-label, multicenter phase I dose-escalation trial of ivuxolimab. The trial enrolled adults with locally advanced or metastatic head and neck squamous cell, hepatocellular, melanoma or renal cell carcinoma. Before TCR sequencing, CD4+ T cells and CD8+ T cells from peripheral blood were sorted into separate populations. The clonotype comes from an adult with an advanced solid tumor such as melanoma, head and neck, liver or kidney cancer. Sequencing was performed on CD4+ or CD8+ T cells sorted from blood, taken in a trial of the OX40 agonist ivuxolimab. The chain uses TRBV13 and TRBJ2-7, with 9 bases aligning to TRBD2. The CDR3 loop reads CASSLGRKSSGIYEQYF. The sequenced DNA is TGTGCCAGCAGCTTAGGCCGAAAGTCTAGCGGGATCTACGAGCAGTACTTC.